This T cell receptor (beta chain) was recorded in a study of identical twins. Each cDNA held unique molecular identifiers, and template switching gave it a universal primer site. TCRdb used MiXCR to reprocess the 5' RACE reads, holding one entry per CDR3 protein. The table records about 660,000 distinct CDR3 sequences, less than 10% of them present only once. Trimming at V came to 4 bases and at J to 3 bases, leaving 13 bases not matched to a gene. Germline CDR1 and CDR2: SQVTM and ANQGSEA. CDR3 length equals 16 residues. The data were also submitted as part of a second study, on yellow fever vaccine responses in identical twins.

This TCR derives from a woman younger than 35 in good health. The chain joins TRBV29-1 to TRBJ2-7, with 9 bases identical to TRBD1. Sequenced: PBMCs. CDR3 residues: CSVGRRPGQGNYEQYF. The CDR3 nucleotides are TGCAGCGTTGGCCGACGACCGGGACAGGGTAACTACGAGCAGTACTTC.